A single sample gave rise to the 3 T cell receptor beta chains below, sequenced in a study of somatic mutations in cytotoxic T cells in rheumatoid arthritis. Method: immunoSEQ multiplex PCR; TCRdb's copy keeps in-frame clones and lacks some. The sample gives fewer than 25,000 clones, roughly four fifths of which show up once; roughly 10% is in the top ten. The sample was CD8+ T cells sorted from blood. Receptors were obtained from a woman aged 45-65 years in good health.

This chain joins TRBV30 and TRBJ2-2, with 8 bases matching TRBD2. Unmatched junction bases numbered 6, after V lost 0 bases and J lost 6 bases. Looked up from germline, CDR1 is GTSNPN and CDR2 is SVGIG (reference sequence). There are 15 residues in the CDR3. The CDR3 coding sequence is TGTGCCTGGAGTGTACGATCGGGGGGGGCCGGGGAGCTGTTTTTT. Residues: CAWSVRSGGAGELFF.

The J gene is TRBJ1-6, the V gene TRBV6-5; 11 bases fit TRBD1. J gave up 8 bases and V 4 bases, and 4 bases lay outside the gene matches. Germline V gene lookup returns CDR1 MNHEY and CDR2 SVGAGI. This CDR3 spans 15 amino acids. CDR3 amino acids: CASSWRTGGHSPLHF. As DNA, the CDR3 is TGTGCCAGCAGTTGGAGGACAGGGGGCCATTCACCCCTCCACTTT.

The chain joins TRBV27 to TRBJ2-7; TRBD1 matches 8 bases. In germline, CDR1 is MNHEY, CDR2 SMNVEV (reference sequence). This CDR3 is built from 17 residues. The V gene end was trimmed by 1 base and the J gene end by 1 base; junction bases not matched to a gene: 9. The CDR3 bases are TGTGCCAGCAGTTTATTCGGTGTGAGGACAGGGTCCTACGAGCAGTACTTC. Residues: CASSLFGVRTGSYEQYF.